These T cell receptor beta chains were read from a single sample in a study of STAT3 mutations in large granular lymphocyte leukemia. Method: immunoSEQ multiplex PCR; TCRdb's copy keeps in-frame clones and lacks some. Among some 30,000 clones, roughly 80% were seen once, and the ten largest hold 30%. Sample: peripheral blood mononuclear cells. The receptors stem from a woman aged 45 to 65 with T-cell large granular lymphocyte leukemia. Some clones in this sample may be carry-over from other donors' samples. Both conserved end residues are part of each CDR3. A D gene is named only where the DNA matches it firmly. Where a row states a size, it is once, few, many or the class of an expanded clone; other rows omit it.

>TRBD2|TRBV6-1|TRBJ2-1|few
TGTGCCAGCAGTGAATCCCCTCGGAGCGGGAGGGCCCCTGAGCAGTTCTTC
CASSESPRSGRAPEQFF
>TRBD2|TRBV5-1|TRBJ2-5|-
TGCGCCAGCAGCTTGGACTTAGCGGGAGTCCAGTACTTC
CASSLDLAGVQYF
>-|TRBV5-1|TRBJ2-6|few
TGCGCCAGTAAAATACAGGGAGGCTCTGGGGCCAACGTCCTGACTTTC
CASKIQGGSGANVLTF
>-|TRBV4-1|TRBJ2-5|-
TGCGCCAGCAGCCAAGAGCCAGGGATCCACGAGACCCAGTACTTC
CASSQEPGIHETQYF
>-|TRBV19|TRBJ2-7|-
TGTGCCAGTAGTACATCAGGGGTTCTAACCTACGAGCAGTACTTC
CASSTSGVLTYEQYF
>-|TRBV19|TRBJ2-7|-
TGTGCCAGTAGTATAGCGGGACACAACGAGCAGTACTTC
CASSIAGHNEQYF
>TRBD1|TRBV2|TRBJ1-5|few
TGTGCCAGCACCAAGGACAGGGGTTGGAATCAGCCCCAGCATTTT
CASTKDRGWNQPQHF
>TRBD1|TRBV19|TRBJ1-5|few
TGTGCCAGTAGCGGGACAGGGGGCGCGAGACAGCCCCAGCATTTT
CASSGTGGARQPQHF
>-|TRBV28|TRBJ1-2|-
TGTGCCAGCAGTTTATCGGGGCAGGGTAACTATGGCTACACCTTC
CASSLSGQGNYGYTF
>TRBD1|TRBV7-2|TRBJ2-2|-
TGTGCCAGCAGTATAGGGGGCTACACCGGGGAGCTGTTTTTT
CASSIGGYTGELFF
>TRBD2|TRBV28|TRBJ2-5|-
TGTGCCAGCGCCCTCACTAGCGGGGTAGAGACCCAGTACTTC
CASALTSGVETQYF
>-|TRBV5-6|TRBJ2-5|-
TGTGCCAGCAGCTATCGAAGATTGGGACCTTCGGGGTCCCGAGAGACCCAGTACTTC
CASSYRRLGPSGSRETQYF